Below are 14 T cell receptor beta chains sequenced from a single sample in a study of T-cell reconstitution after alpha-beta-depleted transplantation in children (TCRdb year 2016). This specimen's treatment or condition label, interpreted: allogeneic hematopoietic cell transplantation with graft depleted of TCRalphabeta T cells and CD19 B cells. Library generation was performed with PCR. The listed sequencing device is Illumina HiSeq 2500. Molecular barcoding was employed in the preparation of TCR libraries, with unique molecular identifiers being used to normalize TCRbeta repertoire quantification. TCRdb passed the public sequencing reads through fastp at Q25 and MiXCR, retaining productive beta sequences. Rows with one shared CDR3 protein collapse into an entry with the most common genes and DNA. The sample has about 170,000 distinct CDR3 sequences on record, 11% of them singletons. The ten largest clones add up to about 12% of the sample.

The specimen was PBMCs, collected before TCRalphabeta/CD19-depleted stem cell transplant. These receptors all come from a boy between 2 and 10 years old with acute myeloid leukemia, due to receive a stem cell transplant.

This clonotype was observed at least ten times. The chain employs TRBV5-1 and TRBJ2-3; D ambiguous. Per germline, CDR1 SGHRS and CDR2 YFSETQ. Trimming cost V 2 bases and J 4 bases, with 11 bases left between them. This CDR3 contains 14 residues. The CDR3 sequence is CASSLADLADTQYF. CDR3 bases: TGCGCCAGCAGCTTAGCAGACCTTGCAGATACGCAGTATTTT.

This clonotype was counted ten times or more. The V call is TRBV5-1, the J call TRBJ1-2, with TRBD1 identical over 9 bases. Germline V gene sequence: CDR1 SGHRS, CDR2 YFSETQ. The length of the CDR3 is 15 residues. V was pared by 0 bases and J by 4 bases, with 4 bases of the junction left unmatched. CDR3 sequence: CASSLGGTGTYGYTF. In nucleotides, the CDR3 is TGCGCCAGCAGCTTGGGGGGGACAGGGACCTATGGCTACACCTTC.

The V gene is TRBV10-3, the J gene TRBJ2-1; 9 nucleotides agree with TRBD2. Per germline, CDR1 ENHRY and CDR2 SYGVKD. The trim removed 4 bases at V and 7 bases at J, leaving 14 bases unmatched. The CDR3 spans 17 residues. The CDR3 coding sequence is TGTGCCATCAGTGGAGGGTCAGGTGGGACTAGCATAAATGAGCAGTTCTTC. Amino acid sequence: CAISGGSGGTSINEQFF.

This clonotype was counted at least ten times. The CDR3 loop reads CASSILEGTGELFF. CDR3 sequence (DNA): TGTGCCAGTAGTATACTAGAGGGAACCGGGGAGCTGTTTTTT. This chain links TRBV19 with TRBJ2-2; D possibly corresponds to TRBD2 (5 bases). The CDR3 is 14 residues long. CDR1 and CDR2 (germline): LNHDA, SQIVND (reference sequence). Deletions cut 2 bases from V and 5 bases from J, with 9 bases between.

This clonotype was counted many times. CDR3 sequence (DNA): TGCAGTGCTAGAGATCTGGCAGGGTCCTACAATGAGCAGTTCTTC. Amino acid sequence: CSARDLAGSYNEQFF. The rearrangement uses TRBV20-1 and TRBJ2-1, with a tentative D call TRBD1 (5 bases). Trimming shortened V by 0 bases and J by 1 base, and 10 bases separated the two germline ends. This CDR3 contains 15 residues. The germline V gene encodes CDR1 DFQATT and CDR2 SNEGSKA (reference sequence).

The chain employs TRBV12-5 and TRBJ2-4; D gene ambiguous. Germline assignment: CDR1 LGHNT and CDR2 FRNRAP. This CDR3 has 19 residues. V was trimmed by 3 bases and J by 0 bases, leaving 21 bases between them. The CDR3 loop reads CASGFRTACAGIAKNIQYF. DNA of the CDR3: TGTGCTAGTGGTTTCCGCACAGCTTGCGCCGGTATAGCCAAAAACATTCAGTACTTC. Looking up the rest from reference TRBV12-5 and TRBJ2-4 gives the full variable domain: DARVTQTPRHKVTEMGQEVTMRCQPILGHNTVFWYRQTMMQGLELLAYFRNRAPLDDSGMPKDRFSAEMPDATLATLKIQPSEPRDSAVYFCASGFRTACAGIAKNIQYFGAGTRLSVL.

V usage is TRBV7-9 and J usage is TRBJ1-1; no definite D call. Trimming removed 2 bases at V and 2 bases at J, with 6 bases between. In germline, CDR1 is SEHNR, CDR2 FQNEAQ (reference sequence). The CDR3 runs to 13 residues. The CDR3 reads CASSLYENTEAFF. For the CDR3, the DNA is TGTGCCAGCAGCTTATACGAAAACACTGAAGCTTTCTTT.

There are many counts of this clonotype. The V and J genes are TRBV2 and TRBJ2-2; D remains ambiguous. Germline CDR1 reads SNHLY; CDR2 reads FYNNEI. The germline V and J ends were trimmed by 7 bases and 3 bases, with 3 bases remaining between them. The CDR3 covers 11 residues. The CDR3 spells CASKYTGELFF. For the CDR3, the DNA is TGTGCCAGCAAGTACACCGGGGAGCTGTTTTTT.

This clonotype showed up just a few times. At one boundary the junction diverges from the germline segment, which might be a read error. The CDR3 region has the DNA TGCTGTGCTAGAGACTGGGGTCGAGCGGGAGTCCCCTACGAGCAGTACTTC. Translating it yields CCARDWGRAGVPYEQYF. The chain recombines TRBV20-1 with TRBJ2-7, with 8 bases that match TRBD2. The CDR3 has 17 amino acids. The germline V gene has CDR1 DFQATT and CDR2 SNEGSKA (reference sequence).

This clonotype came up many times. This chain uses TRBV6-1 with TRBJ2-3, with TRBD1 matching over 8 bases. The CDR3 totals 14 residues. The trim removed 7 bases at V and 2 bases at J, leaving 5 bases unmatched. Germline V CDR1 and CDR2: MNHNS, SASEGT. The CDR3 bases are TGTGCCAGCACTCCGGACAGGGCCACAGATACGCAGTATTTT. Protein: CASTPDRATDTQYF.

V is TRBV6-4 and J is TRBJ2-3, with D tentatively TRBD2 (5 bases). Germline lookup yields CDR1 MRHNA and CDR2 SNTAGT. V was trimmed by 3 bases and J by 4 bases, leaving 14 bases between them. CDR3 length: 15 residues. CDR3 sequence: CASSEGGSSADTQYF. CDR3 in DNA: TGTGCCAGCAGTGAGGGTGGGAGTTCAGCAGATACGCAGTATTTT.

This clonotype was seen at least ten times. The chain has TRBV15 and TRBJ2-6; D remains ambiguous. With 3 bases removed from V and 0 bases from J, the gap between germline ends came to 0 bases. Germline CDR1 reads LNHNV; CDR2 reads YYDKDF (reference sequence). This CDR3 is 13 amino acids long. The CDR3 DNA reads as TGTGCCACCAGCAGCTCTGGGGCCAACGTCCTGACTTTC. Translating gives CATSSSGANVLTF. The variable domain in full, completed from reference TRBV15 and TRBJ2-6, reads DAMVIQNPRYQVTQFGKPVTLSCSQTLNHNVMYWYQQKSSQAPKLLFHYYDKDFNNEADTPDNFQSRRPNTSFCFLDIRSPGLGDTAMYLCATSSSGANVLTFGAGSRLTVL.

This clonotype was detected ten times or more. The chain links TRBV27 to TRBJ2-7, with D perhaps matching TRBD2 (6 bases). Trimming left V 4 bases short and J 3 bases short, with 16 bases between. Germline CDR1 and CDR2: MNHEY and SMNVEV (reference sequence). The CDR3 consists of 15 residues. CDR3: CASSWVRERYYEQYF. The DNA for the CDR3 is TGTGCCAGCAGTTGGGTACGGGAGAGATACTACGAGCAGTACTTC.

This clonotype came up many times. The rearrangement joins TRBV7-2 to TRBJ2-1; D is perhaps TRBD1 or TRBD2 (6 bases each). Germline V gives CDR1 SGHTA, CDR2 FQGNSA. Trimming stripped 5 bases from V and 0 bases from J, with 14 bases between. This CDR3 is built from 16 residues. The CDR3 DNA sequence: TGTGCCAGCAGCAAAGGGGGGTCTGGCTCCTACAATGAGCAGTTCTTC. It codes for CASSKGGSGSYNEQFF. The full variable domain, in which reference TRBV7-2 and TRBJ2-1 provide the parts outside the CDR3, is GAGVSQSPSNKVTEKGKDVELRCDPISGHTALYWYRQSLGQGLEFLIYFQGNSAPDKSGLPSDRFSAERTGGSVSTLTIQRTQQEDSAVYLCASSKGGSGSYNEQFFGPGTRLTVL.